Listed below are T cell receptor beta chains from one sample, sequenced in a study of blood T cell repertoires in COVID-19. TCRdb keeps only in-frame clones here, not all; method: immunoSEQ multiplex PCR. The table has 350,000 to 400,000 clones, approximately 90% seen once. The sequencing sample was made of PBMCs or T cells enriched from blood (not recorded which). All receptors derive from a woman younger than 35 who had recovered from COVID-19. CDR3s include the opening cysteine and the closing phenylalanine or tryptophan. D genes are given only for firm matches. Clone sizes are given selectively: once, few, many, or a class where the clone is expanded.

D	V	size	J	CDR3	DNA
NA	TRBV5-6	NA	TRBJ1-1	CASSLSGGRTEAFF	TGTGCCAGCAGCTTATCAGGAGGGAGGACTGAAGCTTTCTTT
TRBD1	TRBV18	NA	TRBJ1-1	CASSPPGQYEAFF	TGTGCCAGCTCACCACCGGGACAGTACGAAGCTTTCTTT
NA	TRBV10-3	NA	TRBJ2-7	CAPRAYEQYF	TGTGCCCCTCGGGCCTACGAGCAGTACTTC
TRBD1	TRBV27	NA	TRBJ2-7	CASSLRATGGTYEQYF	TGTGCCAGCAGTTTAAGGGCGACAGGGGGAACTTACGAGCAGTACTTC
NA	TRBV7-2	few	TRBJ1-1	CASSPFPGLSEAFF	TGTGCCAGCAGCCCCTTTCCAGGGCTGTCTGAAGCTTTCTTT
TRBD1	TRBV6-5	NA	TRBJ1-2	CASSYGGTVLYTF	TGTGCCAGCAGTTACGGCGGGACAGTCTTATACACCTTC
NA	TRBV7-9	NA	TRBJ2-3	CASSLASQTDTQYF	TGTGCCAGCAGCTTAGCGTCCCAGACAGATACGCAGTATTTT
TRBD1	TRBV18	NA	TRBJ1-2	CASSTGGANYGYTF	TGTGCCAGCTCGACAGGGGGAGCTAACTATGGCTACACCTTC
TRBD2	TRBV4-1	NA	TRBJ2-1	CASSRGTSGNNEQFF	TGCGCCAGCAGCCGCGGGACTAGCGGAAACAATGAGCAGTTCTTC
TRBD1	TRBV9	NA	TRBJ1-5	CASSGTGSNQPQHF	TGTGCCAGCAGCGGGACAGGGTCCAATCAGCCCCAGCATTTT
NA	TRBV5-4	NA	TRBJ1-1	CASSIGGTEAFF	TGTGCCAGCAGTATAGGGGGTACTGAAGCTTTCTTT
NA	TRBV5-6	once	TRBJ1-6	CASSGGGGSPVLNSPLHF	TGTGCCAGCAGCGGGGGGGGAGGCAGCCCAGTGCTTAATTCACCCCTCCACTTT
NA	TRBV4-2	NA	TRBJ1-3	CASSPLVGPGNTIYF	TGTGCCAGCAGCCCCCTCGTGGGCCCCGGAAACACCATATATTTT
TRBD1	TRBV5-1	NA	TRBJ2-7	CVSSPGQGVDEQYF	TGCGTCAGCAGCCCGGGACAGGGAGTGGACGAGCAGTACTTC
TRBD1	TRBV30	NA	TRBJ1-2	CAWSVDRSGGYTF	TGTGCCTGGAGTGTGGACAGGTCTGGTGGCTACACCTTC
NA	TRBV29-1	NA	TRBJ2-7	CSVSRGDWGRTYEQYF	TGCAGCGTTTCACGCGGGGACTGGGGACGAACCTACGAGCAGTACTTC
TRBD2	TRBV19	NA	TRBJ2-3	CASSMRAGGTDTQYF	TGTGCCAGTAGTATGCGGGCGGGGGGGACAGATACGCAGTATTTT
NA	TRBV6-4	once	TRBJ2-2	CASRDGSNTGELFF	TGTGCCAGCCGAGACGGGTCGAACACCGGGGAGCTGTTTTTT
NA	TRBV27	NA	TRBJ2-1	CASSLGETPGYNEQFF	TGTGCCAGCAGTTTAGGAGAGACGCCCGGGTACAATGAGCAGTTCTTC
TRBD1	TRBV2	NA	TRBJ1-1	CASLPGQGAVAEAFF	TGTGCCAGTCTACCGGGACAGGGGGCAGTTGCTGAAGCTTTCTTT
NA	TRBV11-2	NA	TRBJ1-1	CASSYLAGETTEAFF	TGTGCCAGCAGCTATCTCGCAGGGGAAACCACTGAAGCTTTCTTT